This T cell receptor (beta chain) originates from a study of blood T cell repertoires in COVID-19. As for the study in general: Sites in the United States, Italy and Spain provided acute and convalescent COVID-19 samples. The analysed material was cDNA or gDNA that came from T cells, B-cell-depleted T cells, or PBMCs.

The V gene end was trimmed by 4 bases and the J gene end by 5 bases; junction bases not matched to a gene: 4. Per germline, CDR1 SGHDN and CDR2 FVKESK. This CDR3 comprises 13 residues. Study processing details: Amplification from reference gene primers served as the basis for estimated nucleated cell counts. Method: immunoSEQ multiplex PCR; TCRdb's copy keeps in-frame clones and lacks some. V and J calls plus clone size are reproduced from that table; the DNA served to infer D and trimming. The sample includes roughly 190,000 clones, over 75% seen only once; the top ten take roughly 6.2%. The TCR sequence derives from a woman aged 40 to 50 who had recovered from COVID-19. The genes are TRBV14 and TRBJ1-1; 7 bases are shared with TRBD1. The sequenced material came from peripheral blood. CDR3 in amino acids: CASSRQGFTEAFF. In nucleotides, the CDR3 is TGTGCCAGCAGCCGACAGGGATTTACTGAAGCTTTCTTT.